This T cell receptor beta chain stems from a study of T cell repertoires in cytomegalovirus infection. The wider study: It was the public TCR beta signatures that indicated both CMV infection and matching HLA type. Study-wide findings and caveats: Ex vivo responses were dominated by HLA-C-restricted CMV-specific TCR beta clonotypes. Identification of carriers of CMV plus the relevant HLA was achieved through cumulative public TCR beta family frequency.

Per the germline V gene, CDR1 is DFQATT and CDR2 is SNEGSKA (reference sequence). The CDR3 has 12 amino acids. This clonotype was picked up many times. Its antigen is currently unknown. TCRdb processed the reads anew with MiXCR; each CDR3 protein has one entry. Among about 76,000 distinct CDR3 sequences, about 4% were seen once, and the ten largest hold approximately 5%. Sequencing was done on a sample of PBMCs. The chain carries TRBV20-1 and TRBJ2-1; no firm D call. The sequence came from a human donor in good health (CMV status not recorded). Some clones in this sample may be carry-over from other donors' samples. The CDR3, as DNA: TGCAGCGCGCCTGGGGCCTACAATGAGCAGTTCTTC. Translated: CSAPGAYNEQFF.